These T cell receptor beta chains were read from a single sample in a study of blood T cell repertoires in COVID-19. Clones were sequenced by immunoSEQ multiplex PCR, and TCRdb holds only the in-frame ones, with some missing. The data contain fewer than 200,000 clones, about 79% of them singletons. Specimen: peripheral blood. These receptors were collected from a woman between 70 and 85 years old with acute or convalescent COVID-19. Each CDR3 is given with its conserved first and last residue. D genes are given only for firm matches. The size of a clone is reported for some rows only, either as once, few or many, or as a class for expanded clones.

>.|.|TRBV5-4|TRBJ2-1
TGTGCCAGCAGCTCGGACAGCTCCTACAATGAGCAGTTCTTC
CASSSDSSYNEQFF
>.|.|TRBV18|TRBJ2-1
TGTGCCAGCTCACCAAGAGGGTCCAATTACAATGAGCAGTTCTTC
CASSPRGSNYNEQFF
>.|.|TRBV6-1|TRBJ1-3
TGTGCCAGCAGTGACATGGGAGTAACTGGAAACACCATATATTTT
CASSDMGVTGNTIYF
>.|TRBD2|TRBV13|TRBJ2-5
TGTGCCAGCAGCTTAGGAAGCGGGAGAGATGTGGAGACCCAGTACTTC
CASSLGSGRDVETQYF
>.|.|TRBV5-8|TRBJ2-7
TGTGCCAGCCTCACCGGAGAATCCCCCAACGAGCAGTACTTC
CASLTGESPNEQYF
>.|TRBD2|TRBV5-4|TRBJ2-2
TGTGCCAGCAGCCCGACTAGCTCCGGGGAGCTGTTTTTT
CASSPTSSGELFF
>few|.|TRBV7-2|TRBJ2-3
TGTGCCAGCAGCTTAACAGGCGGACTAAATACGCAGTATTTT
CASSLTGGLNTQYF
>few|TRBD2|TRBV4-2|TRBJ2-1
TGTGCCAGCAGCCAAAGTTGGGCGGGAGTTAATGAGCAGTTCTTC
CASSQSWAGVNEQFF
>once|TRBD2|TRBV14|TRBJ2-1
TGTGCCAGCAGCCAAGAGGGGACTAGCGGCTACAATGAGCAGTTCTTC
CASSQEGTSGYNEQFF
>.|.|TRBV4-2|TRBJ2-7
TGTGCCAGCAGCCAAGTTGCCAGCGGCACCTACGAGCAGTACTTC
CASSQVASGTYEQYF
>.|TRBD1|TRBV7-2|TRBJ2-3
TGTGCCAGCAGTAGGGGACAGGGAAGGGCAGATACGCAGTATTTT
CASSRGQGRADTQYF
>few|.|TRBV29-1|TRBJ2-1
TGCAGCGCGGACTTCATCAATGAGCAGTTCTTC
CSADFINEQFF
>.|TRBD2|TRBV3-1/TRBV3-2|TRBJ2-3
TGTGCCAGCAGCCAGCGACGGGGGGGGTACACAGATACGCAGTATTTT
CASSQRRGGYTDTQYF
>.|.|TRBV28|TRBJ2-7
TGTGCCAGCAGTTTATCGGGGGTCGAGCAGTACTTC
CASSLSGVEQYF
>.|.|TRBV5-1|TRBJ2-7
TGCGCCAGCAGCTTGGTTGGACAGAACTACGAGCAGTACTTC
CASSLVGQNYEQYF
>.|.|TRBV5-1|TRBJ2-1
TGCGCCAGCAGGTGGGGGGACGGAAATTACAATGAGCAGTTCTTC
CASRWGDGNYNEQFF
>.|.|TRBV19|TRBJ1-4
TGTGCCAGCACCCCCCGTAGAGATGAAAAACTGTTTTTT
CASTPRRDEKLFF
>.|.|TRBV2|TRBJ2-2
TGTGCCAGCAACGCCGGACTTCCCGGGGAGCTGTTTTTT
CASNAGLPGELFF
>once|.|TRBV5-4|TRBJ1-2
TGTGCCAGCAGCTTAGACAGTAACTATGGCTACACCTTC
CASSLDSNYGYTF
>.|TRBD1|TRBV5-6|TRBJ2-7
TGTGCCAGCAACAACAGGGGGTTATTCGAGCAGTACTTC
CASNNRGLFEQYF
>few|.|TRBV27|TRBJ1-6
TGTGCCAGCAGGGAACCGGGGAATTCACCCCTCCACTTT
CASREPGNSPLHF
>.|TRBD1|TRBV3-1/TRBV3-2|TRBJ1-4
TGTGCCAGCAGCCTAAGATCAGGGGGTGAAAAACTGTTTTTT
CASSLRSGGEKLFF
>.|.|TRBV6-1|TRBJ2-7
TGTGCCAGCAGCCCGCCCGGGGTCTCCTACGAGCAGTACTTC
CASSPPGVSYEQYF
>.|TRBD1|TRBV6-1|TRBJ1-2
TGTGCCAGCAGTGAGACGGGACAGGGATTTGGCTACACCTTC
CASSETGQGFGYTF
>.|TRBD1|TRBV2|TRBJ1-4
TGTGCCAGCAGTCGGGACAGGGTGCATGCAACTAATGAAAAACTGTTTTTT
CASSRDRVHATNEKLFF
>.|.|TRBV20-1|TRBJ2-7
TGCAGTGCTACACGGGTGGAGCAGTACTTC
CSATRVEQYF
>.|.|TRBV6-6|TRBJ2-1
TGTGCCAGCATGGGGCCCTACAATGAGCAGTTCTTC
CASMGPYNEQFF
>once|TRBD1|TRBV3-1/TRBV3-2|TRBJ1-1
TGTGCCAGCAGCCAATCAGACAGGGCCAGTGAAGCTTTCTTT
CASSQSDRASEAFF
>.|.|TRBV2|TRBJ2-4
TGTGCCAGCAGTGAAGGGTCAATAGCGGAACCTCTCAGAAACATTCAGTACTTC
CASSEGSIAEPLRNIQYF
>.|.|TRBV7-2|TRBJ1-5
TGTGCCAGCAGCTTAGTGGGGTCGTCGGGGGGCGGCAATCAGCCCCAGCATTTT
CASSLVGSSGGGNQPQHF
>.|TRBD2|TRBV5-1|TRBJ2-3
TGCGCCAGCAGCTGGAGCGGGAGGGCCACAGATACGCAGTATTTT
CASSWSGRATDTQYF
>once|.|TRBV19|TRBJ2-5
TGTGCCAGTAGTATAGTGGGTGGGAGGAGGGAGACCCAGTACTTC
CASSIVGGRRETQYF
>.|TRBD2|TRBV7-2|TRBJ2-3
TGTGCCAGCAGCTTAGGGGTAGCGGGAGACACAGATACGCAGTATTTT
CASSLGVAGDTDTQYF
>many|TRBD1|TRBV9|TRBJ2-2
TGTGCCAGCAGCCCCACAGGGGGAGTAAACACCGGGGAGCTGTTTTTT
CASSPTGGVNTGELFF
>.|TRBD2|TRBV24-1|TRBJ2-1
TGTGCCACCAGTGACCCGGGACTAGCGGGAGGTAATGAGCAGTTCTTC
CATSDPGLAGGNEQFF
>few|TRBD1|TRBV5-4|TRBJ1-2
TGTGCCAGCAGCTTTGGACAGGAGTTTAGTGGCTACACCTTC
CASSFGQEFSGYTF
>once|TRBD1|TRBV19|TRBJ2-5
TGTGCCAGTAGTATCCCCGGGACAGGGGGAAGGGAGACCCAGTACTTC
CASSIPGTGGRETQYF
>few|TRBD1|TRBV10-2|TRBJ1-2
TGCGCCAGCACTTCGGGACAGGGGGCGCGGTATGGCTACACCTTC
CASTSGQGARYGYTF
>.|.|TRBV7-8|TRBJ2-7
TGTGCCAGCAGCTTACAGGGCTTTTGGGACGAGCAGTACTTC
CASSLQGFWDEQYF
>.|TRBD1|TRBV7-3|TRBJ2-1
TGTGCCAGCAGCCCCAGACAGGGGGCAGGGTCCTACAATGAGCAGTTCTTC
CASSPRQGAGSYNEQFF